The next 19 T cell receptor beta chains were all read from a single sample in a study of blood T cell repertoires in COVID-19. Generated by immunoSEQ multiplex PCR, the TCRdb table keeps only in-frame clones and is missing some. This table has tens of thousands of clones, just over 85% appearing once. The sequencing sample was made of peripheral blood. The source is a man in his 70s with acute or convalescent COVID-19.

A single count supports this clone. The V call is TRBV5-1, the J call TRBJ2-2, with D possibly TRBD1 on 5 matching bases. The CDR3 has 17 residues. Germline CDR1 SGHRS, CDR2 YFSETQ. V was pared by 4 bases and J by 5 bases, with 21 bases between. The chain's CDR3 is CASSLRHGVPGTGELFF. CDR3 bases: TGCGCCAGCAGCCTACGACATGGGGTCCCAGGGACCGGGGAGCTGTTTTTT.

This clone was found once. V is TRBV9 and J is TRBJ2-3; D might be TRBD2 (6 bases). Germline CDR1 and CDR2: SGDLS and YYNGEE. The CDR3 extends over 14 amino acids. Trimming stripped 4 bases from V and 2 bases from J, with 11 bases between. CDR3 amino acids: CASSPGTFTDTQYF. CDR3 nucleotide sequence: TGTGCCAGCAGCCCAGGGACTTTCACAGATACGCAGTATTTT.

Comment on this clone: Other DNA sequences from this sample encode an identical CDR3 as well. The rearrangement joins TRBV5-1 to TRBJ2-1; 8 bases are shared with TRBD2. CDR1 SGHRS and CDR2 YFSETQ come from the germline V gene. Unmatched junction bases numbered 4, after V lost 0 bases and J lost 5 bases. This CDR3 has 15 amino acids. CDR3 nucleotide sequence: TGCGCCAGCAGCTTGGAGGCGGGGGGCAACAATGAGCAGTTCTTC. Its protein is CASSLEAGGNNEQFF. The whole variable domain, remainder taken from reference TRBV5-1 and TRBJ2-1, is KAGVTQTPRYLIKTRGQQVTLSCSPISGHRSVSWYQQTPGQGLQFLFEYFSETQRNKGNFPGRFSGRQFSNSRSEMNVSTLELGDSALYLCASSLEAGGNNEQFFGPGTRLTVL.

The chain couples TRBV19 to TRBJ2-5; 7 nucleotides match TRBD2. CDR3 length: 15 amino acids. V shed 4 bases and J 2 bases; nucleotides not matched to a gene: 7. Germline V gene sequence: CDR1 LNHDA, CDR2 SQIVND (reference sequence). The CDR3 loop is CASSTRDYLQETQYF. The CDR3 coding sequence is TGTGCCAGTAGTACACGGGACTACCTTCAAGAGACCCAGTACTTC.

The V gene is TRBV3-1 (or the pseudogene TRBV3-2), the J gene TRBJ2-7; the D gene is possibly TRBD1 (6 bases). V lost 1 base and J lost 0, with 10 bases in between. Germline V lookup: CDR1 LGHDT, CDR2 YNNKEL (reference sequence). The CDR3 is 15 residues long. The CDR3 loop is CASSQGTASSYEQYF. CDR3 DNA: TGTGCCAGCAGCCAAGGGACAGCCAGCTCCTACGAGCAGTACTTC.

This clone has a handful of counts. The CDR3, as DNA: TGTGCCAGCAGGGATACAGCCTATGGCTACACCTTC. Amino acids: CASRDTAYGYTF. The chain has TRBV7-9 and TRBJ1-2; D not resolved. Germline CDR1 and CDR2: SEHNR and FQNEAQ (reference sequence). Trimming took 6 bases from V and 4 from J, leaving 9 bases between them. This CDR3 contains 12 residues.

The J gene is TRBJ2-5, the V gene TRBV2; 8 positions match TRBD1. The V gene end was trimmed by 11 bases and the J gene end by 2 bases; junction bases not matched to a gene: 7. The CDR3 is 13 residues long. Germline assignment: CDR1 SNHLY and CDR2 FYNNEI. CDR3 protein: CAGTGGRQETQYF. The DNA of the CDR3 is TGTGCCGGAACAGGGGGTCGTCAAGAGACCCAGTACTTC.

The chain carries TRBV10-3 and TRBJ2-2; 11 bases fit TRBD1. The V gene end was trimmed by 7 bases and the J gene end by 2 bases; junction bases not matched to a gene: 9. The CDR3 has 17 amino acids. Germline assignment: CDR1 ENHRY and CDR2 SYGVKD. The CDR3 nucleotides read TGTGCCATCAATCCGGGACAGGGGGGATTCAACACCGGGGAGCTGTTTTTT. Protein: CAINPGQGGFNTGELFF.

This chain joins TRBV14 and TRBJ2-3, with no clear D. V lost 4 bases, J lost 4 bases, and 9 bases lay in between. CDR1 and CDR2 from the germline V gene are SGHDN and FVKESK. This CDR3 spans 13 amino acids. CDR3 protein: CASSRSGADTQYF. DNA of the CDR3: TGTGCCAGCAGCCGTTCAGGCGCAGATACGCAGTATTTT.

This chain links TRBV11-2 with TRBJ2-7; 7 bases are a match to TRBD1. This CDR3 spans 15 amino acids. Trimming at V came to 2 bases and at J to 0 bases, leaving 4 bases not matched to a gene. Looked up from germline, CDR1 is SGHAT and CDR2 is FQNNGV. This chain's CDR3 is CASSLLGDSSYEQYF. The CDR3 nucleotides are TGTGCCAGCAGCTTATTAGGGGACAGCTCCTACGAGCAGTACTTC.

The chain joins TRBV4-3 to TRBJ1-2; D is possibly TRBD1 (6 bases). The germline V gene encodes CDR1 LGHNA and CDR2 YSLEER. There are 16 residues in the CDR3. Trimming stripped 4 bases from V and 2 bases from J, with 17 bases between. CDR3 residues: CASSRTVSQGNYGYTF. The CDR3 coding sequence is TGCGCCAGCAGCCGGACAGTCTCCCAAGGAAACTATGGCTACACCTTC.

This chain joins TRBV28 and TRBJ1-3; TRBD1 matches 7 bases. CDR1 and CDR2 from the germline V gene are MDHEN and SYDVKM. The CDR3 sequence is 13 residues long. V shed 3 bases, J shed 7 bases, and the junction held 3 bases outside the gene matches. In nucleotides, the CDR3 is TGTGCCAGCAGTTTGGAGGGGGCGAACACCATATATTTT. It specifies CASSLEGANTIYF. The entire variable domain, with the rest obtained from reference TRBV28 and TRBJ1-3, is as follows: DVKVTQSSRYLVKRTGEKVFLECVQDMDHENMFWYRQDPGLGLRLIYFSYDVKMKEKGDIPEGYSVSREKKERFSLILESASTNQTSMYLCASSLEGANTIYFGEGSWLTVV.

The gene calls are TRBV7-9 and TRBJ2-1; TRBD1 matches 7 bases. With V trimmed by 5 bases and J by 0 bases, 4 bases remained unmatched. The CDR3 consists of 15 residues. Looked up from germline, CDR1 is SEHNR and CDR2 is FQNEAQ (reference sequence). The CDR3 sequence is CASSPRQGSYNEQFF. The CDR3 DNA reads as TGTGCCAGCAGCCCTCGACAGGGCTCCTACAATGAGCAGTTCTTC.

The chain couples TRBV5-1 to TRBJ2-3; tentatively, D is TRBD2 (7 bases). Trimming took off 4 bases at V and 4 bases at J, with 16 bases between the two ends. The CDR3 totals 15 residues. CDR1 SGHRS and CDR2 YFSETQ come from the germline V gene. CDR3 region: CASSETSRGSDTQYF. The CDR3 nucleotides read TGCGCCAGCAGCGAGACTAGCAGGGGATCAGATACGCAGTATTTT.

This sequence joins TRBV28 and TRBJ2-5, with 8 bases that match TRBD1. The germline CDR1 and CDR2 sequences are MDHEN and SYDVKM. This CDR3 contains 16 residues. V lost 5 bases to trimming and J lost 1 base; unmatched junction nucleotides: 9. The CDR3 here is CASSSWRTGFQETQYF. Written as DNA, the CDR3 is TGTGCCAGCAGTAGCTGGAGGACAGGGTTCCAAGAGACCCAGTACTTC.

This chain connects TRBV7-2 to TRBJ1-3; a possible D gene is TRBD1 (6 bases). From germline, CDR1 is SGHTA and CDR2 FQGNSA. This CDR3 has 14 residues. Trimming shortened V by 6 bases and J by 3 bases, and 12 bases separated the two germline ends. CDR3 amino acids: CASRRGNSGNTIYF. CDR3 nucleotides: TGTGCCAGCAGGAGGGGGAATAGTGGAAACACCATATATTTT.

J is TRBJ1-1 and V is TRBV6-6; no definite D call. This CDR3 spans 14 amino acids. The germline CDR1 and CDR2 sequences are MNHNY and SVGAGI (reference sequence). V lost 11 bases and J lost 2, with 18 bases in between. The CDR3 is CAVSRAGDNTEAFF. Here the CDR3 DNA reads TGTGCCGTCTCGCGGGCGGGAGACAACACTGAAGCTTTCTTT.

This clone appeared once. J is TRBJ2-2 and V is TRBV25-1; perhaps TRBD2 as D (6 bases). Germline CDR1 MGHDK, CDR2 SYGVNS. Between the trimmed V and J ends, which lost 5 bases and 9 bases, there was a span of 25 bases. This CDR3 is 17 amino acids long. CDR3 amino acids: CASSPTSRGFTHRELFF. The CDR3 DNA reads TGTGCCAGCAGTCCAACGTCCCGGGGGTTTACCCATCGGGAGCTGTTTTTT.

The chain uses TRBV4-1 and TRBJ2-5; a weak D match, TRBD2 (6 bases). The V gene's germline CDR1 is MGHRA and CDR2 YSYEKL. The V and J ends lost 0 bases and 6 bases respectively, with 23 bases between them. This CDR3 comprises 18 residues. The CDR3 nucleotides read TGCGCCAGCAGCCAAGATCGAGTATTTGGAGGGGTTGGAAAGACCCAGTACTTC. Translated, it gives CASSQDRVFGGVGKTQYF.